What follows describes a single T cell receptor beta chain. Germline trimming cut 7 bases from V and 6 bases from J; bases unmatched to any gene: 5. The CDR3 spans 13 residues. The data belong to a study of blood T cell repertoires in COVID-19. On the study more broadly: Sample material is recorded as cDNA or gDNA derived from T cells, B-cell-depleted T cells, or PBMCs.

Enrollees, about 18 to 95 years old, lived in fewer than 25 US areas. In the 2 weeks before study entry, exposed participants met a COVID-19 case, which was PCR-confirmed or clinician-diagnosed. How the authors handled the data: Nucleated cell number was recorded as an estimate derived from reference gene primer amplification. The assay was immunoSEQ multiplex PCR, and TCRdb's table has in-frame clones only and misses some. V, J and clone size derive from that table, while D and trimming were established from the DNA sequence. The sample has 150,000 to 200,000 clones; 60% to 80% are singletons. The chain combines TRBV12-3 or TRBV12-4 with TRBJ1-5, with TRBD1 identical over 8 bases. The sequence was collected from a man aged 55 to 70 who had been exposed to COVID-19. Sequenced input: PBMCs or T cells enriched from blood (not recorded which). CDR3 sequence: CASTGQGSQPQHF. The CDR3, as DNA: TGTGCCAGCACCGGACAGGGAAGTCAGCCCCAGCATTTT.